Below, one T cell receptor beta chain is given with its context. The antigen remains undetermined. Germline CDR1 reads MGHRA; CDR2 reads YSYEKL. The V gene end was trimmed by 0 bases and the J gene end by 3 bases; junction bases not matched to a gene: 5. The CDR3 sequence is 16 residues long. Molecular-barcoded quantitative 5'-RACE produced these TCR beta libraries. TCRdb itself ran the 5' RACE reads through MiXCR, one entry per CDR3 protein. Here the sample spans 350,000 or so distinct CDR3 sequences, 8% being singletons. The entry originates in a study of CD8 T cells in ankylosing spondylitis. Study conclusions and caveats: Disease-associated clones were reportedly significantly overrepresented in matched ankylosing spondylitis synovial fluid. Within peripheral blood, clones linked to disease were CD8+ and relatively rare. Earlier work had already found some motif variants in reactive arthritis synovial fluid and blood. Ankylosing spondylitis blood seemed to carry a telltale TCR beta motif made of several highly homologous variants.

Sequenced sample: blood, either unsorted or a sorted T cell fraction (not recorded which). This chain joins TRBV4-1 and TRBJ2-1; 7 bases fit TRBD2. The sequence came from a male donor with ankylosing spondylitis. This CDR3 reads CASSQDAWGGYNEQFF. In nucleotides, the CDR3 is TGCGCCAGCAGCCAAGACGCGTGGGGGGGCTACAATGAGCAGTTCTTC.